The TCR beta chain described here comes from a study of shared clonotypes between healthy human individuals. The CDR3 runs 14 residues. Germline V CDR1 and CDR2: MNHEY, SVGAGI. The protocol was immunoSEQ multiplex PCR, while the TCRdb copy is restricted to in-frame clones and leaves out a portion. The table shows over 850,000 clones, with about 80% occurring only once. Concerning this clone: Possible read error: a much larger clone is one base away. Other DNA sequences in the sample encode the same CDR3.

Sequenced material: memory CD4+ T cells from PBMCs. Subset reported: CD45RA-negative fraction. This rearrangement joins TRBV6-5 to TRBJ2-5, with D possibly being TRBD2 (7 bases). The clonotype comes from a man aged 18 to 29 in good health. Some clones in this sample may be carry-over from other donors' samples. This chain's CDR3 is CASREGGFQETQYF. CDR3 in DNA: TGCGCCAGCAGGGAGGGGGGTTTCCAAGAGACCCAGTACTTC.